Shown below are 20 T cell receptor beta chains from a single sample sequenced in a study of PD-L1 blockade in urothelial cancer. Sequencing was performed with immunoSEQ multiplex PCR; in TCRdb, only in-frame clones are kept and a portion is missing. The profile shows about 80,000 clones, around 90% of them singletons. This sample comprised PBMCs, obtained around atezolizumab (anti-PD-L1) treatment. These receptors all come from a woman in her 70s with urothelial cancer.

The chain carries TRBV19 and TRBJ1-4; 9 nucleotides match TRBD1. There are 16 residues in the CDR3. With V trimmed by 5 bases and J by 0 bases, 4 bases remained unmatched. Per germline, CDR1 LNHDA and CDR2 SQIVND (reference sequence). CDR3 region: CASSWGQGPTNEKLFF. CDR3 DNA: TGTGCCAGTAGTTGGGGACAGGGACCAACTAATGAAAAACTGTTTTTT.

This clone was recorded only once. V and J are TRBV30 and TRBJ1-6; D not resolved. With 3 bases removed from V and 10 bases from J, the gap between germline ends came to 10 bases. There are 12 residues in the CDR3. The germline gives CDR1 GTSNPN, CDR2 SVGIG (reference sequence). The CDR3 loop reads CAWRSATSPLHF. As DNA, the CDR3 is TGTGCCTGGAGGTCAGCGACCTCACCCCTCCACTTT.

V usage is TRBV28 and J usage is TRBJ2-5, with D perhaps matching TRBD1 (6 bases). The V gene lost 6 bases and the J gene lost 5 bases, with 16 bases spanning the gap. The CDR3 extends over 14 amino acids. CDR1 and CDR2 (germline): MDHEN, SYDVKM. The CDR3 nucleotides are TGTGCCAGCAGCCTACAGGGTCTCGGTGAGACCCAGTACTTC. It yields the protein CASSLQGLGETQYF.

J is TRBJ1-2 and V is TRBV11-2; 7 bases map to TRBD1. The CDR3 runs to 15 residues. V lost 4 bases to trimming and J lost 1 base; unmatched junction nucleotides: 6. The V gene's germline CDR1 is SGHAT and CDR2 FQNNGV. Here the CDR3 reads CASSSWTGFNYGYTF. The CDR3 DNA follows: TGTGCCAGCAGCTCTTGGACAGGTTTTAACTATGGCTACACCTTC.

The DNA for the CDR3 is TGTGCCAGCAGTGTCCTGAGGATGAACACCGGGGAGCTGTTTTTT. Protein: CASSVLRMNTGELFF. The chain combines TRBV6-1 with TRBJ2-2; no firm D call. There are 15 residues in the CDR3. V lost 4 bases and J lost 1, with 10 bases in between. CDR1 MNHNS and CDR2 SASEGT come from the germline V gene.

The chain joins TRBV5-1 to TRBJ2-7; weak D call: TRBD1 (6 bases). Trimming pared 1 base from V and 2 bases from J, leaving 7 bases between. Germline assignment: CDR1 SGHRS and CDR2 YFSETQ. The CDR3 has 13 amino acids. The CDR3 coding sequence is TGCGCCAGCAGCTTGACAGGGCCCTACGAGCAGTACTTC. Its protein is CASSLTGPYEQYF.

This clone appeared many times. The genes are TRBV11-3 and TRBJ1-1; the D gene is possibly TRBD1 (6 bases). The V gene lost 5 bases and the J gene lost 4 bases, with 14 bases spanning the gap. CDR1 and CDR2 from the germline V gene are SGHNT and YENEEA. This CDR3 comprises 14 residues. CDR3 in amino acids: CASSQQGWGTEAFF. Here the CDR3 DNA reads TGTGCCAGCAGCCAACAGGGTTGGGGCACTGAAGCTTTCTTT.

The chain recombines TRBV5-5 with TRBJ2-5; D call uncertain. V was shortened by 3 bases and J by 9 bases, with 21 bases between the two germline ends. Germline V lookup: CDR1 SGHKS, CDR2 YYEKEE (reference sequence). This CDR3 is 15 amino acids long. The CDR3 nucleotides are TGTGCCAGCAGCTCCTCGCCTACCCGAGATACGTCCCAGTACTTC. This sequence encodes CASSSSPTRDTSQYF.

This clone showed up just once. The chain employs TRBV29-1 and TRBJ2-7, with D possibly matching TRBD2 (5 bases). V dropped 7 bases and J dropped 2 bases, with 18 bases sitting between them. Germline V CDR1 and CDR2: SQVTM, ANQGSEA. The CDR3 spans 14 residues. The CDR3 here is CSAASAGQTYEQYF. The CDR3, as DNA: TGCAGCGCTGCCTCGGCGGGCCAAACCTACGAGCAGTACTTC.

This clone was seen more than once but under ten times. The gene calls are TRBV6-1 and TRBJ2-7, with a weak D call TRBD2 (6 bases). This CDR3 has 15 residues. The V gene lost 10 bases and the J gene lost 3 bases, with 22 bases spanning the gap. The V gene's germline CDR1 is MNHNS and CDR2 SASEGT. The CDR3 nucleotides read TGTGCCATCATGCAGGGACTCAGGTCCAACTACGAGCAGTACTTC. Protein: CAIMQGLRSNYEQYF.

This clone was seen just once. This chain links TRBV5-1 with TRBJ2-7; TRBD1 aligns across 7 bases. The germline V gene encodes CDR1 SGHRS and CDR2 YFSETQ. The V gene end was trimmed by 4 bases and the J gene end by 6 bases; junction bases not matched to a gene: 13. The CDR3 is 15 amino acids. The CDR3 DNA sequence: TGCGCCAGCAGCCCCCAGACAGGGTCTTCGGGCGAGCAGTACTTC. It encodes CASSPQTGSSGEQYF.

The chain employs TRBV15 and TRBJ2-1, with TRBD2 matching over 9 bases. The junction had 10 bases not matched to a gene; V was cut back by 0 bases and J by 7 bases. Looked up from germline, CDR1 is LNHNV and CDR2 is YYDKDF (reference sequence). There are 17 residues in the CDR3. This CDR3 is CATSRDRIAGVRNEQFF. The CDR3 nucleotides are TGTGCCACCAGCAGAGATCGTATAGCGGGAGTTAGGAATGAGCAGTTCTTC.

J is TRBJ1-5 and V is TRBV7-8; D is undetermined. This CDR3 has 13 residues. V lost 5 bases and J 4 bases, leaving 9 bases between the germline ends. Germline V lookup: CDR1 SGHVS, CDR2 FQNEAQ. CDR3 in DNA: TGTGCCAGCAGCAGCGAGGTTAATCAGCCCCAGCATTTT. Amino acid sequence: CASSSEVNQPQHF.

V and J are TRBV28 and TRBJ2-7; TRBD1 is a possible D gene (5 bases). Germline CDR1 and CDR2: MDHEN and SYDVKM. Between the trimmed V and J ends, which lost 5 bases and 3 bases, there was a span of 17 bases. The CDR3 totals 15 residues. Here the CDR3 DNA reads TGTGCCAGCAGTCCGAACAAAGGGGTGGTCTACGAGCAGTACTTC. Its translation: CASSPNKGVVYEQYF.

The chain carries TRBV4-2 and TRBJ2-7, with a weak D call TRBD1 (6 bases). The length of the CDR3 is 16 residues. CDR1 LGHNA and CDR2 YNFKEQ come from the germline V gene. V was trimmed by 0 bases and J by 5 bases, leaving 17 bases between them. CDR3 amino acids: CASSQDSRTVVHEQYF. In DNA form, the CDR3 reads TGTGCCAGCAGCCAAGATTCCAGGACAGTCGTACACGAGCAGTACTTC.

The V and J genes are TRBV6-4 and TRBJ2-3; D is undetermined. The CDR3 loop spans 14 amino acids. CDR1 is MRHNA, CDR2 SNTAGT, per germline. Trimming cost V 2 bases and J 0 bases, with 6 bases left between them. The CDR3 nucleotides read TGTGCCAGCAGTGACGGCAGGAGCACAGATACGCAGTATTTT. Protein: CASSDGRSTDTQYF.

In DNA, the CDR3 is TGTGCCAGCAGCTTATTTCAGGGGTGGGAGACCCAGTACTTC. This encodes CASSLFQGWETQYF. The chain links TRBV5-6 to TRBJ2-5; D perhaps matches TRBD1 (6 bases). The CDR3 extends over 14 amino acids. Trimming left V 2 bases short and J 5 bases short, with 13 bases between. Per the germline V gene, CDR1 is SGHDT and CDR2 is YYEEEE. The full variable domain, in which reference TRBV5-6 and TRBJ2-5 provide the parts outside the CDR3, is DAGVTQSPTHLIKTRGQQVTLRCSPKSGHDTVSWYQQALGQGPQFIFQYYEEEERQRGNFPDRFSGHQFPNYSSELNVNALLLGDSALYLCASSLFQGWETQYFGPGTRLLVL.

The chain recombines TRBV28 with TRBJ1-4; D call uncertain. The CDR3 extends over 18 amino acids. Germline CDR1 reads MDHEN; CDR2 reads SYDVKM. V was pared by 6 bases and J by 1 base, with 21 bases between. The CDR3 coding sequence is TGTGCCAGCAGCACCATGATAGTCGGAACAGTAACTAATGAAAAACTGTTTTTT. Its protein product is CASSTMIVGTVTNEKLFF. Using reference TRBV28 and TRBJ1-4 for the parts outside the CDR3, the full variable domain is DVKVTQSSRYLVKRTGEKVFLECVQDMDHENMFWYRQDPGLGLRLIYFSYDVKMKEKGDIPEGYSVSREKKERFSLILESASTNQTSMYLCASSTMIVGTVTNEKLFFGSGTQLSVL.

In this sample, this clone turned up once. The genes are TRBV7-6 and TRBJ1-3, with a possible D match to TRBD1 (6 bases). The CDR3 is made up of 16 amino acids. The V end lost 5 bases, the J end lost 1 base, and 15 bases lay between the germline ends. The V gene's germline CDR1 is SGHVS and CDR2 FNYEAQ. CDR3 nucleotides: TGTGCCAGCAGCCGGACAGCCGTTCCATCTGGAAACACCATATATTTT. Translated: CASSRTAVPSGNTIYF.

The chain combines TRBV5-6 with TRBJ2-3; 10 positions match TRBD2. The germline CDR1 and CDR2 sequences are SGHDT and YYEEEE. Trimming at V came to 2 bases and at J to 6 bases, leaving 12 bases not matched to a gene. There are 17 residues in the CDR3. The DNA of the CDR3 is TGTGCCAGCAGCTTAGCGGGGGGGCTTGGGGCCCCGGATACGCAGTATTTT. Its protein product is CASSLAGGLGAPDTQYF.